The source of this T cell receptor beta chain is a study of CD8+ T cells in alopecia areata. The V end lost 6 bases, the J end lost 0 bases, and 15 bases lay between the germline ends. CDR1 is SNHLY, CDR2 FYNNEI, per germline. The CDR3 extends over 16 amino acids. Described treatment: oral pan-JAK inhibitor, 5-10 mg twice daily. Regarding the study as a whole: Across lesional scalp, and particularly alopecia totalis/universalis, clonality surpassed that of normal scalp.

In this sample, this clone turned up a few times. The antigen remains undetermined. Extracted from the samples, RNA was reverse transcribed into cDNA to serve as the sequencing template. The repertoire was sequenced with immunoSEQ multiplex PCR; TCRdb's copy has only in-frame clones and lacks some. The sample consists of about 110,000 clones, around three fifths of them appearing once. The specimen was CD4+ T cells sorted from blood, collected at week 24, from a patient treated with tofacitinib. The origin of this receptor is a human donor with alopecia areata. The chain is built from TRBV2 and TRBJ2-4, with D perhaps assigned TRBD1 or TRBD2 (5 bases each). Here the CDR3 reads CASSEWDRLAKNIQYF. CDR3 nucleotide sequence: TGTGCCAGCAGCGAATGGGACCGATTAGCCAAAAACATTCAGTACTTC.